The T cell receptor (beta chain) under discussion was sequenced for a study of cytomegalovirus exposure and HLA in healthy donors. As for the study in general: Per a later analysis, the roughly 670 first-cohort and under 150 validation repertoires shared one platform. Study conclusions and caveats: Investigators reported 164 TCR beta chains as tied to cytomegalovirus. High sensitivity and specificity were reportedly achieved when the classifier diagnosed cytomegalovirus status.

Between the trimmed V and J ends, which lost 3 bases and 1 base, there was a span of 12 bases. CDR3 length: 16 residues. Germline CDR1 reads SEHNR; CDR2 reads FQNEAQ (reference sequence). With regard to this clone: Its antigen is undetermined.

Some clones are missing from TCRdb's copy, which holds only in-frame ones; the method was immunoSEQ multiplex PCR. The profile covers about 160,000 clones, with more than 75% appearing a single time and 2.5% to 3% taken by the ten largest. The genes are TRBV7-9 and TRBJ2-2; tentative D call: TRBD1 (6 bases). The sample was PBMCs. This clonotype was obtained from a man younger than 35 in good health and CMV-seronegative. The CDR3 nucleotides read TGTGCCAGCAGCTTGACAGGAGGTGGGAACACCGGGGAGCTGTTTTTT. It yields the protein CASSLTGGGNTGELFF.